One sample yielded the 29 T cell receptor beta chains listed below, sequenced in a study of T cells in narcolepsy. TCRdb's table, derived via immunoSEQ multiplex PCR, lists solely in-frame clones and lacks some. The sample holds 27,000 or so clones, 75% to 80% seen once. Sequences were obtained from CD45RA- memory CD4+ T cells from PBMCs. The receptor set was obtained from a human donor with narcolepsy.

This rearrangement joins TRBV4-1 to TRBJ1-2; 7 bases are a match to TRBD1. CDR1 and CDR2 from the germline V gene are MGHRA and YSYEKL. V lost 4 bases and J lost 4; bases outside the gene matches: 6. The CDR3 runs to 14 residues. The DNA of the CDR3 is TGCGCCAGCAGCCCTCAACAGGGGATCTATGGCTACACCTTC. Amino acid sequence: CASSPQQGIYGYTF.

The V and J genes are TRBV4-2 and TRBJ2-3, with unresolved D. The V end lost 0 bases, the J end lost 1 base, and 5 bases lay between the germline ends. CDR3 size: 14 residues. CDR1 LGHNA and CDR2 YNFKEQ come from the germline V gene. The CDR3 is CASSQDGGTDTQYF. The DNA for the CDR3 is TGTGCCAGCAGCCAAGATGGGGGCACAGATACGCAGTATTTT.

For the CDR3, the DNA is TGTGCCTCTGGGGGGCGGCACACTGAAGCTTTCTTT. Its protein product is CASGGRHTEAFF. The chain links TRBV11-2 to TRBJ1-1; possible D gene TRBD1, 6 bases. The V gene's germline CDR1 is SGHAT and CDR2 FQNNGV. The CDR3 runs 12 residues. V shed 11 bases and J shed 3 bases, with 13 bases lying between them.

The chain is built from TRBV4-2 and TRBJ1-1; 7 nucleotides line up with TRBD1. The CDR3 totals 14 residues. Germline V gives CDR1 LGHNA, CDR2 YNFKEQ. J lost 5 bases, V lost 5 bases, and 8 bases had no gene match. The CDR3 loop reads CASSFPGGRTEAFF. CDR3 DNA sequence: TGTGCCAGCAGCTTCCCAGGGGGACGGACTGAAGCTTTCTTT.

CDR3 DNA: TGCGCCAGCAGCTTAGGGCAGGTGACTTATGGCTACACCTTC. Translation: CASSLGQVTYGYTF. The gene calls are TRBV5-1 and TRBJ1-2; no definite D call. CDR1 SGHRS and CDR2 YFSETQ come from the germline V gene. Trimming took off 2 bases at V and 5 bases at J, with 13 bases between the two ends. The CDR3 contains 14 residues.

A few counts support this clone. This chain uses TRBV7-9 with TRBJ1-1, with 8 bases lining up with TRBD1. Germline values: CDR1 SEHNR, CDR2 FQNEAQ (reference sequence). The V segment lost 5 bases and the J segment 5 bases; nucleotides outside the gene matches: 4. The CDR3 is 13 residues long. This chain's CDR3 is CASSKTGGTEAFF. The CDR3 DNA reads TGTGCCAGCAGCAAAACAGGGGGAACTGAAGCTTTCTTT.

The CDR3: CASSSRRGPTEAFF. In DNA form, the CDR3 reads TGTGCCAGCAGCTCCCGCCGGGGCCCCACTGAAGCTTTCTTT. The chain is built from TRBV5-6 and TRBJ1-1; D may be TRBD1 (5 bases). Trimming shortened V by 3 bases and J by 4 bases, and 13 bases separated the two germline ends. In germline, CDR1 is SGHDT, CDR2 YYEEEE. The CDR3 extends over 14 amino acids.

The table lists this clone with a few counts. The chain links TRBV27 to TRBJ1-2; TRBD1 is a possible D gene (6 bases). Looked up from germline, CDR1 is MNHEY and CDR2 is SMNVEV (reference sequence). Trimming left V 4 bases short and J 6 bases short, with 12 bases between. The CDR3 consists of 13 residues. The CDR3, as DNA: TGTGCCAGCAGTTCCTACAGGGACAATGGCTACACCTTC. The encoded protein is CASSSYRDNGYTF.

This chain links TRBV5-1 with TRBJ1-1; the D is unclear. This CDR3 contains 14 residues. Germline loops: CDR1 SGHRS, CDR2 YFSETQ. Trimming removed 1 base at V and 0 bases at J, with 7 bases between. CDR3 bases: TGCGCCAGCAGCTTGTCGGGGATGAACACTGAAGCTTTCTTT. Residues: CASSLSGMNTEAFF. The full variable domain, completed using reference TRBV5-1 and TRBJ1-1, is KAGVTQTPRYLIKTRGQQVTLSCSPISGHRSVSWYQQTPGQGLQFLFEYFSETQRNKGNFPGRFSGRQFSNSRSEMNVSTLELGDSALYLCASSLSGMNTEAFFGQGTRLTVV.

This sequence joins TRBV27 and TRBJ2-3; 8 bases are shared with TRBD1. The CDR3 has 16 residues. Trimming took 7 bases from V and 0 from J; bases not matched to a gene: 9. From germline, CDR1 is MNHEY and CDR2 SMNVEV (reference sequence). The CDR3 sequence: CASTLSGTGSTDTQYF. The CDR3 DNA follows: TGTGCCAGCACCTTGTCAGGGACAGGTAGCACAGATACGCAGTATTTT.

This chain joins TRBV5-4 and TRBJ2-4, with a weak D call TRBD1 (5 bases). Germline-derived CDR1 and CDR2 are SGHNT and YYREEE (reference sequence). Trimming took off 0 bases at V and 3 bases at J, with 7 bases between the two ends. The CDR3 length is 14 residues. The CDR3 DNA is TGTGCCAGCAGCTTGGTACAGGTCAAAAACATTCAGTACTTC. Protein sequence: CASSLVQVKNIQYF. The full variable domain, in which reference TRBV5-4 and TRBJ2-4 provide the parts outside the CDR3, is ETGVTQSPTHLIKTRGQQVTLRCSSQSGHNTVSWYQQALGQGPQFIFQYYREEENGRGNFPPRFSGLQFPNYSSELNVNALELDDSALYLCASSLVQVKNIQYFGAGTRLSVL.

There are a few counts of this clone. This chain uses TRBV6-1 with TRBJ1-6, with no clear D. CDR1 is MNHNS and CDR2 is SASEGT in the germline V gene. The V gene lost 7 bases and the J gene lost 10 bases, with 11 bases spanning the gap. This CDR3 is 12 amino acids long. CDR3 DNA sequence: TGTGCCAGCAAACTGACCGTCTCACCCCTCCACTTT. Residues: CASKLTVSPLHF.

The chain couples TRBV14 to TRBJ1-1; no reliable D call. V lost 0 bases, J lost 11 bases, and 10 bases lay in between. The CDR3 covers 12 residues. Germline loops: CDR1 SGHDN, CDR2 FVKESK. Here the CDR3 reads CASSQDRMSAFF. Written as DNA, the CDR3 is TGTGCCAGCAGCCAAGATCGGATGTCGGCTTTCTTT.

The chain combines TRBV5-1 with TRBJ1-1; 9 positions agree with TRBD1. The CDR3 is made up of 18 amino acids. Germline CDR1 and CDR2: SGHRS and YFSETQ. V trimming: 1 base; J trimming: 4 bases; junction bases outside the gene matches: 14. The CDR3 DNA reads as TGCGCCAGCAGCTTGCGCCGGGACAGGGAAGGGCGTAGCACTGAAGCTTTCTTT. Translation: CASSLRRDREGRSTEAFF. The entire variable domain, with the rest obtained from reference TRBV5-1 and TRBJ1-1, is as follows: KAGVTQTPRYLIKTRGQQVTLSCSPISGHRSVSWYQQTPGQGLQFLFEYFSETQRNKGNFPGRFSGRQFSNSRSEMNVSTLELGDSALYLCASSLRRDREGRSTEAFFGQGTRLTVV.

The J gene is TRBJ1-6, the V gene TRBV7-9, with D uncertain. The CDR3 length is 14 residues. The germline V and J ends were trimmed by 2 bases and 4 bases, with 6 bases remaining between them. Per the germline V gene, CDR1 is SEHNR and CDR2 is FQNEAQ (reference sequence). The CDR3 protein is CASSLSRYNSPLHF. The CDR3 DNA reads TGTGCCAGCAGCTTAAGTCGGTATAATTCACCCCTCCACTTT. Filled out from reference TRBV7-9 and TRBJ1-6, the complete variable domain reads DTGVSQNPRHKITKRGQNVTFRCDPISEHNRLYWYRQTLGQGPEFLTYFQNEAQLEKSRLLSDRFSAERPKGSFSTLEIQRTEQGDSAMYLCASSLSRYNSPLHFGNGTRLTVT.

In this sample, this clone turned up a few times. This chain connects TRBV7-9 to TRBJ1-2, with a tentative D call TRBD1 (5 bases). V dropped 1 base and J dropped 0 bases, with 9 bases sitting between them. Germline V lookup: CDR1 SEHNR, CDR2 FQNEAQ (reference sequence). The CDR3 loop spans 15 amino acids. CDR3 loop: CASSLGTPANYGYTF. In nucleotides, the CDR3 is TGTGCCAGCAGCTTAGGGACACCCGCTAACTATGGCTACACCTTC.

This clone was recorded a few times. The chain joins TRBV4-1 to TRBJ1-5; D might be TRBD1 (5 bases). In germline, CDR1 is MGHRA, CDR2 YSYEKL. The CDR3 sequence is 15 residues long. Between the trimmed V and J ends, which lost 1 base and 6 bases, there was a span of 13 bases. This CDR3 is CASSQGQGGIQPQHF. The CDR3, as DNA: TGCGCCAGCAGCCAAGGCCAGGGAGGGATTCAGCCCCAGCATTTT.

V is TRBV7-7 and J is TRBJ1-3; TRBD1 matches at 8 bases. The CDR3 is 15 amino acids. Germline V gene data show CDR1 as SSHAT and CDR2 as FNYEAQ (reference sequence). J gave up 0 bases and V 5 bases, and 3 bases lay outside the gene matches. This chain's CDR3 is CASSPDRGSGNTIYF. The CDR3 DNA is TGTGCCAGCAGCCCCGACAGGGGCTCTGGAAACACCATATATTTT.

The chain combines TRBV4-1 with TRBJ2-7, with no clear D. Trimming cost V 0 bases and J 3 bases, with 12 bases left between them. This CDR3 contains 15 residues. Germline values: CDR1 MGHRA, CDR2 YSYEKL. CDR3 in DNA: TGCGCCAGCAGCCAAGATAGGTTCAGTCGCTACGAGCAGTACTTC. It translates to CASSQDRFSRYEQYF.

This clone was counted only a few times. This CDR3 reads CASSYSPKGWGYGYTF. The CDR3 DNA reads TGTGCCAGCAGTTACTCGCCGAAGGGTTGGGGCTATGGCTACACCTTC. The rearrangement links TRBV6-5 to TRBJ1-2, with D hard to call. V dropped 0 bases and J dropped 4 bases, with 15 bases sitting between them. CDR3 length: 16 amino acids. Germline loops: CDR1 MNHEY, CDR2 SVGAGI.

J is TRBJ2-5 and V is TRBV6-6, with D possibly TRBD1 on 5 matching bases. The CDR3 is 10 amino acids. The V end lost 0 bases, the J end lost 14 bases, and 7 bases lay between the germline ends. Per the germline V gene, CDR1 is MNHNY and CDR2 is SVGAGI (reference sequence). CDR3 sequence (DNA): TGTGCCAGCAGTTACTCGACAGTTTACTTC. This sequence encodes CASSYSTVYF.

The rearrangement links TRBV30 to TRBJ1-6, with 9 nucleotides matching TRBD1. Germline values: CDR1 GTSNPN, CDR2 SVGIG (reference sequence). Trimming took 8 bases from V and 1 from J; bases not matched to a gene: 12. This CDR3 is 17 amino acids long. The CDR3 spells CATGQGRPGSYNSPLHF. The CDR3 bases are TGTGCCACAGGACAGGGGCGACCTGGGTCCTATAATTCACCCCTCCACTTT.

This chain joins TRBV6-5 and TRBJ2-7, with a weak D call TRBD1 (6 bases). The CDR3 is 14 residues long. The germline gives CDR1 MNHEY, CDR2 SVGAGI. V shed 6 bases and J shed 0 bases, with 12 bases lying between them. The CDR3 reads CASRGQISSYEQYF. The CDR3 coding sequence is TGTGCCAGCAGGGGACAAATTAGCTCCTACGAGCAGTACTTC.

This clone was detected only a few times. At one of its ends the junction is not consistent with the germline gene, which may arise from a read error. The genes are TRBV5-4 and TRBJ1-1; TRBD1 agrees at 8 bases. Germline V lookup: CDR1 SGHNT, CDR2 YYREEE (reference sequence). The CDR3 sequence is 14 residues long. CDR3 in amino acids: CASRLDRDHTEAFF. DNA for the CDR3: TGTGCCAGCAGATTGGACAGGGATCACACTGAAGCTTTCTTT.

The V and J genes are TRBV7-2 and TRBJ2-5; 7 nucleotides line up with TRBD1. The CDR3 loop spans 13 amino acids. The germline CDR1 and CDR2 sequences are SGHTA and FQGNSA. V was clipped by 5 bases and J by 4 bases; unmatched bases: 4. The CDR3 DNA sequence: TGTGCCAGCAGCACGGGACAGCGAGAGACCCAGTACTTC. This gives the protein CASSTGQRETQYF. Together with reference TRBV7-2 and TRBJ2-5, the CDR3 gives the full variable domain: GAGVSQSPSNKVTEKGKDVELRCDPISGHTALYWYRQSLGQGLEFLIYFQGNSAPDKSGLPSDRFSAERTGGSVSTLTIQRTQQEDSAVYLCASSTGQRETQYFGPGTRLLVL.

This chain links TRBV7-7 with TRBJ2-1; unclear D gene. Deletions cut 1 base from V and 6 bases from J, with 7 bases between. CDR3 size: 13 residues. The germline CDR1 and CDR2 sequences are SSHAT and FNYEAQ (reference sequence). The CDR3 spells CASSLDTSNEQFF. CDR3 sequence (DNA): TGTGCCAGCAGCTTAGATACCAGCAATGAGCAGTTCTTC.

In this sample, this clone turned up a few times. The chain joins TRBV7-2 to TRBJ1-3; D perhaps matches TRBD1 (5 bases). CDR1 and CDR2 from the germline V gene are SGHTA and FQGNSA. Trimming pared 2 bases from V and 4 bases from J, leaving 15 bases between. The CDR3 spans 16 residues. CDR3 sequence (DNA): TGTGCCAGCAGCTTATCATTGTCAGGGAGAGGAAACACCATATATTTT. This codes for CASSLSLSGRGNTIYF.

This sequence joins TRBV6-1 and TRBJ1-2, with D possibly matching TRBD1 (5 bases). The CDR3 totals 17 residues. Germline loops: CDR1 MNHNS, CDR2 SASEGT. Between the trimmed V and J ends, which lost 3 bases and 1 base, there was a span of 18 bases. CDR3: CASSDGYEGRNNYGYTF. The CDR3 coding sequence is TGTGCCAGCAGTGACGGGTATGAGGGACGGAATAACTATGGCTACACCTTC.

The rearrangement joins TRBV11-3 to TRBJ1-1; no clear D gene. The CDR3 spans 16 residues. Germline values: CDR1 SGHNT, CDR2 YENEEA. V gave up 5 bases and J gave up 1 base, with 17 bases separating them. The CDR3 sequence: CASSPDAGRGNTEAFF. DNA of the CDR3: TGTGCCAGCAGCCCGGACGCCGGGCGCGGGAACACTGAAGCTTTCTTT.